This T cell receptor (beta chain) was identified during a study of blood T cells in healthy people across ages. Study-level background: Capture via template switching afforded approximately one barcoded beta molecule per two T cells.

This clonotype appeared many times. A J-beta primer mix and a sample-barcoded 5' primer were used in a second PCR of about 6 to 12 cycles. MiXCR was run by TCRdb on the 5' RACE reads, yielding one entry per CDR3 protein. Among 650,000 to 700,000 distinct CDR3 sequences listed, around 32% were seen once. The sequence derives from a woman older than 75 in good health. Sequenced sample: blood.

The CDR3 coding sequence is TGCGCCAGCAGCCCGGGGGCAGGGACCTACGAGCAGTACTTC. Translation gives CASSPGAGTYEQYF. V usage is TRBV5-1 and J usage is TRBJ2-7; D possibly matches TRBD1 or TRBD2 (6 bases each). Per germline, CDR1 SGHRS and CDR2 YFSETQ. Between the trimmed V and J ends, which lost 4 bases and 2 bases, there was a span of 13 bases. CDR3 length: 14 residues.